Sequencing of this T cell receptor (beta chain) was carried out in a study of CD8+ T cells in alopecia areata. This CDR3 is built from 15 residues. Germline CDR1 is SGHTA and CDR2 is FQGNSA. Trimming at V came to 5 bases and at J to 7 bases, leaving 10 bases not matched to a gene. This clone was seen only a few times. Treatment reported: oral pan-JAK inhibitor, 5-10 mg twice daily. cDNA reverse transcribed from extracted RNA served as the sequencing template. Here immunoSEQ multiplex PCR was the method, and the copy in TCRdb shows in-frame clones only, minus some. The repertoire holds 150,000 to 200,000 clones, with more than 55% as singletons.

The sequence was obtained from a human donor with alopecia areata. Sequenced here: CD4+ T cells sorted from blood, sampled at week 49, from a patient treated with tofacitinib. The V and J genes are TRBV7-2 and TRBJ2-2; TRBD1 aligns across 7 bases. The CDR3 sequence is CASSRDRVDGGELFF. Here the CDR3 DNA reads TGTGCCAGCAGCCGCGACAGGGTGGATGGCGGGGAGCTGTTTTTT.